Listed here are 5 T cell receptor beta chains from one sample, sequenced in a study of shared clonotypes between healthy human individuals. Here immunoSEQ multiplex PCR was the method, and the copy in TCRdb shows in-frame clones only, minus some. This table has about 2 million clones, over 85% appearing once. CD45RO-negative, CCR7-positively selected cells formed the naive CD8 fraction, excluding terminally differentiated effector memory CD45RA+ cells. Input material: naive CD8+ T cells sorted from blood. The receptors were sampled from a man between 18 and 29 years old in good health.

This clone was observed a single time. The chain carries TRBV27 and TRBJ1-2; D not certain. This CDR3 has 14 amino acids. V lost 5 bases and J lost 1, with 11 bases in between. Germline V gene sequence: CDR1 MNHEY, CDR2 SMNVEV (reference sequence). The DNA for the CDR3 is TGTGCCAGCAGTGTGGCAGCTTATAACTATGGCTACACCTTC. This sequence encodes CASSVAAYNYGYTF.

The chain uses TRBV5-1 and TRBJ1-6; no clear D. Trimming took off 0 bases at V and 7 bases at J, with 11 bases between the two ends. The CDR3 spans 15 residues. Looked up from germline, CDR1 is SGHRS and CDR2 is YFSETQ. CDR3 in amino acids: CASSLAGSENSPLHF. The CDR3 DNA reads TGCGCCAGCAGCTTGGCGGGCAGCGAAAATTCACCCCTCCACTTT.

Regarding this clone: Distinct nucleotide sequences in the sample also encode this CDR3. The chain carries TRBV29-1 and TRBJ1-2; 7 bases line up with TRBD1. CDR1 and CDR2 from the germline V gene are SQVTM and ANQGSEA. This CDR3 has 13 residues. Losses at the gene ends were 6 bases for V and 4 bases for J; bases not matched to a gene: 8. The CDR3 DNA sequence: TGCAGCGTCCGGACAGGTGGGACCTATGGCTACACCTTC. This codes for CSVRTGGTYGYTF.

V and J are TRBV7-2 and TRBJ2-3; D perhaps matches TRBD2 (5 bases). Germline CDR1 reads SGHTA; CDR2 reads FQGNSA. The CDR3 is 14 amino acids. With 1 base removed from V and 4 bases from J, the gap between germline ends came to 9 bases. As DNA, the CDR3 is TGTGCCAGCAGCTTAGGACTATTTTCAGATACGCAGTATTTT. Translation: CASSLGLFSDTQYF.

The chain uses TRBV10-2 and TRBJ2-5; no firm D call. V dropped 3 bases and J dropped 1 base, with 9 bases sitting between them. The CDR3 is made up of 14 amino acids. Germline V CDR1 and CDR2: WSHSY, SAAADI. CDR3 bases: TGCGCCAGCAGTGACCCGGGCCTCCAAGAGACCCAGTACTTC. Amino acid sequence: CASSDPGLQETQYF.